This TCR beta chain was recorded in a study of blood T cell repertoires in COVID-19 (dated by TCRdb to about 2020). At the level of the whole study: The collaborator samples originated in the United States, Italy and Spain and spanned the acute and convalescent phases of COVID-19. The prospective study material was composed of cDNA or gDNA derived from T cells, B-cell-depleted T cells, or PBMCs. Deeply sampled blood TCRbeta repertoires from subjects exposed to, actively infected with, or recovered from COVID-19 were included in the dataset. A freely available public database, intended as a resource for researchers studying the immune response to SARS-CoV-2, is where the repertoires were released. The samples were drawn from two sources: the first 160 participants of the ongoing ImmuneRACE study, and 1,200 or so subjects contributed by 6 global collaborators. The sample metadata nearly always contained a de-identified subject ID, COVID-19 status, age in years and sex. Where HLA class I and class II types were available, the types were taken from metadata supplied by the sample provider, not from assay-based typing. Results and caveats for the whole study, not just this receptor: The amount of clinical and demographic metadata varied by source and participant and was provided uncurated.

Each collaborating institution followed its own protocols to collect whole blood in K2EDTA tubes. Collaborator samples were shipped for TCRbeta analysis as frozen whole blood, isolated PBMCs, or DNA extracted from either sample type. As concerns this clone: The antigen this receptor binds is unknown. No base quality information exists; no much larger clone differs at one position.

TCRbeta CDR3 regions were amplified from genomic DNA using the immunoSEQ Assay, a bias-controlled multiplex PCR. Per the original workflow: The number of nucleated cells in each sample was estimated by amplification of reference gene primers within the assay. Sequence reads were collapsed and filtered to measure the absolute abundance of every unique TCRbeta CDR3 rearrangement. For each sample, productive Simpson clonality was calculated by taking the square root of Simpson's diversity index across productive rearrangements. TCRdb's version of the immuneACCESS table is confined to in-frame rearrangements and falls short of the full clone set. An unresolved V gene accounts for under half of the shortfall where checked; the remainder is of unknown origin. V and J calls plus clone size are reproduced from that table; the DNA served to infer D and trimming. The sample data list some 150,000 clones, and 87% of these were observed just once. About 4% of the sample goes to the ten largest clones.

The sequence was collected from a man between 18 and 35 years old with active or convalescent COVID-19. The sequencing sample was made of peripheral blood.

Here the CDR3 is given as CASSLFGTGVDNSPLHF. The nucleotide sequence is TGTGCCAGCAGTTTATTTGGGACAGGGGTCGATAATTCACCCCTCCACTTT. The rearrangement joined TRBV27 to TRBJ1-6; 10 bases in the middle match TRBD1. The CDR3 runs 17 amino acids, cysteine and phenylalanine included. CDR3 DNA only is kept here, 51 bases in frame from base 1. CDR1 and CDR2, per the germline V gene (reference sequence), are MNHEY and SMNVEV. Clipping removes 1 base from V and 5 bases from J, with 5 as the unmatched junction base count.